This TCR beta chain was identified in a study of blood T cell repertoires in COVID-19. Overall study: The samples span acute and convalescent COVID-19 from the United States, Italy and Spain. PBMCs, B-cell-depleted T cells, or T cells provided the cDNA or gDNA that made up the material.

Authors' data handling: Using reference gene primer amplification, nucleated cell counts were estimated. Measured with immunoSEQ multiplex PCR; TCRdb has only the in-frame clones, and not every one. V and J calls and clone size are given by that table; D and trimming were obtained from the DNA. The sample contains 150,000 to 200,000 clones, approximately 75% of which appear only once. This CDR3 has 15 amino acids. V trimming: 4 bases; J trimming: 2 bases; junction bases outside the gene matches: 3. CDR1 is MNHEY, CDR2 SMNVEV, per germline (reference sequence). This chain joins TRBV27 and TRBJ2-3, with 10 positions matching TRBD1. This receptor was obtained from a human donor in a cohort sampled during active COVID-19. Sequenced sample: peripheral blood. The CDR3 reads CASSSGTGVTDTQYF. DNA for the CDR3: TGTGCCAGCAGTTCCGGGACAGGGGTCACAGATACGCAGTATTTT.